The rows below give T cell receptor beta chains drawn from one sample of a study of tumor and adjacent non-tumor tissue in lung cancer. From the multiplex PCR reads, TCRdb called clonotypes with MiXCR, one entry per CDR3 protein. The sample lists 90,000 to 100,000 distinct CDR3 sequences, more than 80% occurring once. Sequenced input: distant non-tumor lung tissue. These receptors were taken from a man aged 55 to 70 with small cell lung cancer. Each CDR3 is given with its conserved first and last residue. The D gene is left open where the match is weak. Expanded clones are given a class, and other clones once, few, many or no size at all.

TRBV7-9	TRBJ2-4	13	NA	NA	TGTGCCAGCAGCTACGGAGCCAAAAACATTCAGTACTTC	CASSYGAKNIQYF
TRBV12-3/TRBV12-4	TRBJ2-6	18	NA	TRBD2	TGTGCCAGCAATCCGCGGGGTAGCGGGAGAGCCGGGGCCAACGTCCTGACTTTC	CASNPRGSGRAGANVLTF
TRBV11-2	TRBJ1-6	15	NA	NA	TGTGCCAGCAACAGGGCCTGGGCCTTCAATTCACGCCTCCACTTT	CASNRAWAFNSRLHF
TRBV11-3	TRBJ1-2	18	NA	NA	TGTGCGAGCAGCTTAGGTTGTGTGGCAGGGGTGGAGTTATATGGCTACAGCTTC	CASSLGCVAGVELYGYSF
TRBV11-2	TRBJ2-3	14	NA	NA	TGTGCCAGCAGCCCTGGGTTCTCAGCAGATACGCAGTGTTTT	CASSPGFSADTQCF
TRBV6-1	TRBJ2-2	16	NA	NA	TGTGCCAGCAGTGAAGACCATGGTATGCTGGCCGGAGAGCTGTTTTTT	CASSEDHGMLAGELFF
TRBV24-1	TRBJ1-1	13	few	NA	TGTGCCACCAGTGATCAGCTGAACACTGAAGCTTTCTTT	CATSDQLNTEAFF
TRBV7-3	TRBJ2-1	18	once	NA	TGTGCCAGCAGCTTATATCCCCCGGGGGCGGCAACGTACAATGTGCAGTTCTTC	CASSLYPPGAATYNVQFF
TRBV12-3/TRBV12-4	TRBJ2-1	17	many	TRBD2	TGTGCCAGCAGTCCATTAGCGGGACGGGGATCCTACAATGAGCAGTTCTTC	CASSPLAGRGSYNEQFF
TRBV11-1	TRBJ2-1	16	NA	TRBD2	TGTGCCAACAGCTTCGTAGCGGGAGGCCCCCATAATGAGCAGTTCTTC	CANSFVAGGPHNEQFF
TRBV10-1	TRBJ2-3	16	NA	NA	TGCGCCAGCAATGAGTCGCTAGTGAGAGGAACAGATACGCAGTATTTT	CASNESLVRGTDTQYF
TRBV29-1	TRBJ2-7	13	NA	NA	TGCAGCATCGATACCCAATCGAAGGGCGAGCAGTACTTC	CSIDTQSKGEQYF
TRBV29-1	TRBJ2-2	12	NA	NA	TGCAGCATTGGGGGTGTTCCCGGGGAGCTGTTTTTT	CSIGGVPGELFF
TRBV11-1	TRBJ2-4	15	NA	NA	TGTGCCAGCAGCTTAGGGCAGACAGCCAAAAACATTCAGCACTTC	CASSLGQTAKNIQHF
TRBV12-5	TRBJ2-1	21	NA	TRBD2	TGTGCTAGTGGTTTCGTACCTATCCCTGTACTAGCGTGGCGCTCCTACAATGAGCAGTTCTTC	CASGFVPIPVLAWRSYNEQFF
TRBV5-5	TRBJ2-1	14	NA	NA	TGTGCCAGCAGCTTGGTGGCAACAACTAATGAGCTGTTCTTC	CASSLVATTNELFF
TRBV12-3/TRBV12-4	TRBJ2-6	16	NA	NA	TGTGCCAACAGTTTAGGATTCGGACCTGGGGCCAACCTCCTGACTTTC	CANSLGFGPGANLLTF
TRBV4-1	TRBJ2-7	12	NA	NA	TGCGCCAGCAGCCAGGGGTATGGCGAGCAATGCTTC	CASSQGYGEQCF